The clone carrying this T cell receptor (beta chain) was counted once. No antigen is known for it. These data come from a study of T cell responses to AZD1222 COVID-19 vaccine. Clones were read by immunoSEQ multiplex PCR, and TCRdb kept only the in-frame ones, dropping some. Of more than 95,000 clones listed, approximately 90% are singletons. V lost 7 bases and J lost 7, with 8 bases in between. From germline, CDR1 is SGHDN and CDR2 FVKESK. This CDR3 is 11 amino acids long. Study-wide findings and caveats: A rise in Spike-specific TCR breadth and depth followed two AZD1222 doses.

This rearrangement joins TRBV14 to TRBJ2-1; weak D call: TRBD1 (5 bases). The receptor's source is an adult who received the AZD1222 COVID-19 vaccine. The source material was peripheral blood, sampled 28 days after the second AZD1222 dose. Written as DNA, the CDR3 is TGTGCCAGCATCCAGGGTAATGAGCAGTTCTTC. It yields the protein CASIQGNEQFF.